The rows below give T cell receptor beta chains drawn from one sample of a study of shared T cell receptors in the human thymus. TCRdb's copy holds only in-frame clones and misses some; the assay was immunoSEQ multiplex PCR. The table includes about 660,000 clones, 87% detected once. The data also belong to a second study, concerning human thymus T cells.

The sample comprised thymocytes. The receptors were sampled from a boy under two years old with a congenital heart defect. Both conserved end residues are part of each CDR3. A D gene is named only where the DNA matches it firmly. Part of the rows lack a size; the others show once, few, many or a class for expanded clones.

D gene: NA
J gene: TRBJ2-5
CDR3 length: 14
clone size: NA
V gene: TRBV2
CDR3 protein: CASSPRSHQETQYF
CDR3 DNA: TGTGCCAGCAGTCCCCGTAGTCACCAAGAGACCCAGTACTTC

D gene: NA
J gene: TRBJ1-3
CDR3 length: 19
clone size: NA
V gene: TRBV5-6
CDR3 protein: CASSLGATKGQPQSHTIYF
CDR3 DNA: TGTGCCAGCAGCTTGGGGGCGACGAAGGGACAACCGCAGTCACACACCATATATTTT

D gene: TRBD1
J gene: TRBJ2-5
CDR3 length: 14
clone size: NA
V gene: TRBV2
CDR3 protein: CASSRDRSPWEQYF
CDR3 DNA: TGTGCCAGCAGTAGGGACAGGTCCCCCTGGGAGCAGTACTTC

D gene: TRBD1
J gene: TRBJ1-4
CDR3 length: 17
clone size: NA
V gene: TRBV7-2
CDR3 protein: CASSLGTGGFIGEKLFF
CDR3 DNA: TGTGCCAGCAGCTTAGGGACAGGGGGCTTTATTGGCGAAAAACTGTTTTTT

D gene: TRBD2
J gene: TRBJ2-5
CDR3 length: 15
clone size: NA
V gene: TRBV28
CDR3 protein: CASSLYPSGQETQYF
CDR3 DNA: TGTGCCAGCAGTTTATACCCTAGCGGACAAGAGACCCAGTACTTC

D gene: NA
J gene: TRBJ1-5
CDR3 length: 13
clone size: NA
V gene: TRBV7-6
CDR3 protein: CASSLTLEQPQHF
CDR3 DNA: TGTGCCAGCAGCTTAACCTTAGAGCAGCCCCAGCATTTT

D gene: NA
J gene: TRBJ2-6
CDR3 length: 18
clone size: few
V gene: TRBV18
CDR3 protein: CASACRPASDSGANVLTF
CDR3 DNA: TGTGCCAGCGCATGTAGACCAGCGTCAGACTCTGGGGCCAACGTCCTGACTTTC

D gene: NA
J gene: TRBJ1-5
CDR3 length: 18
clone size: NA
V gene: TRBV21-1
CDR3 protein: CASRTQGAPAHSNQPQHF
CDR3 DNA: TGTGCCAGCAGAACTCAGGGCGCACCCGCACATAGCAATCAGCCCCAGCATTTT

D gene: TRBD2
J gene: TRBJ2-3
CDR3 length: 15
clone size: NA
V gene: TRBV10-3
CDR3 protein: CAISGHAGGTDTQYF
CDR3 DNA: TGTGCCATCAGTGGGCATGCGGGAGGAACAGATACGCAGTATTTT

D gene: TRBD1
J gene: TRBJ1-1
CDR3 length: 17
clone size: NA
V gene: TRBV11-3
CDR3 protein: CASSFGQGVPMNTEAFF
CDR3 DNA: TGTGCCAGCAGCTTCGGACAGGGGGTTCCGATGAACACTGAAGCTTTCTTT

D gene: NA
J gene: TRBJ1-1
CDR3 length: 16
clone size: NA
V gene: TRBV7-2
CDR3 protein: CASSLALGRMNTEAFF
CDR3 DNA: TGTGCCAGCAGCTTAGCGCTAGGCAGAATGAACACTGAAGCTTTCTTT

D gene: NA
J gene: TRBJ2-6
CDR3 length: 16
clone size: NA
V gene: TRBV28
CDR3 protein: CASSWGGPPGANVLTF
CDR3 DNA: TGTGCCAGCAGTTGGGGGGGGCCGCCCGGGGCCAACGTCCTGACTTTC

D gene: TRBD1
J gene: TRBJ1-5
CDR3 length: 16
clone size: NA
V gene: TRBV19
CDR3 protein: CASSIEGDRRNQPQHF
CDR3 DNA: TGTGCCAGTAGTATTGAAGGGGACAGGCGGAATCAGCCCCAGCATTTT

D gene: NA
J gene: TRBJ1-2
CDR3 length: 14
clone size: NA
V gene: TRBV2
CDR3 protein: CAGGRMSQGHGYTF
CDR3 DNA: TGTGCCGGGGGGAGAATGAGCCAGGGCCATGGCTACACCTTC

D gene: NA
J gene: TRBJ2-3
CDR3 length: 15
clone size: NA
V gene: TRBV4-1
CDR3 protein: CASSPEDGRTDTQYF
CDR3 DNA: TGCGCCAGCAGCCCGGAGGACGGACGCACAGATACGCAGTATTTT

D gene: NA
J gene: TRBJ1-6
CDR3 length: 14
clone size: NA
V gene: TRBV4-1
CDR3 protein: CASSQRRQNSPLHF
CDR3 DNA: TGCGCCAGCAGCCAACGCCGACAGAATTCACCCCTCCACTTT

D gene: NA
J gene: TRBJ2-4
CDR3 length: 21
clone size: NA
V gene: TRBV4-3
CDR3 protein: CASSQSDSPGLGRLTKNIQYF
CDR3 DNA: TGCGCCAGCAGCCAATCGGACAGTCCCGGACTTGGGAGACTAACCAAAAACATTCAGTACTTC

D gene: TRBD2
J gene: TRBJ2-7
CDR3 length: 15
clone size: NA
V gene: TRBV5-5
CDR3 protein: CASSGRTSGSYEQYF
CDR3 DNA: TGTGCCAGCAGCGGTAGGACTAGCGGTTCCTACGAGCAGTACTTC

D gene: NA
J gene: TRBJ1-1
CDR3 length: 13
clone size: NA
V gene: TRBV5-1
CDR3 protein: CASSFPGNTEAFF
CDR3 DNA: TGCGCCAGCAGTTTCCCGGGGAACACTGAAGCTTTCTTT

D gene: NA
J gene: TRBJ2-7
CDR3 length: 14
clone size: NA
V gene: TRBV6-1
CDR3 protein: CASRRGTNIYEQHF
CDR3 DNA: TGTGCCTCTCGTAGGGGGACGAATATCTACGAGCAGCACTTC

D gene: NA
J gene: TRBJ2-1
CDR3 length: 13
clone size: NA
V gene: TRBV2
CDR3 protein: CASYQASPNEQFF
CDR3 DNA: TGTGCCAGCTACCAGGCTAGCCCCAATGAGCAGTTCTTC

D gene: TRBD2
J gene: TRBJ2-1
CDR3 length: 15
clone size: NA
V gene: TRBV6-1
CDR3 protein: CASSDGTSGRNEQFF
CDR3 DNA: TGTGCCAGCAGTGACGGGACTAGCGGGAGGAATGAGCAGTTCTTC

D gene: TRBD1
J gene: TRBJ2-7
CDR3 length: 12
clone size: once
V gene: TRBV27
CDR3 protein: CASSATGVEQYF
CDR3 DNA: TGTGCCAGCAGTGCGACAGGGGTCGAGCAGTACTTC

D gene: TRBD2
J gene: TRBJ2-2
CDR3 length: 17
clone size: NA
V gene: TRBV9
CDR3 protein: CASSDRGLAPYTGELFF
CDR3 DNA: TGTGCCAGCAGCGATAGGGGACTAGCCCCCTACACCGGGGAGCTGTTTTTT

D gene: TRBD2
J gene: TRBJ2-1
CDR3 length: 14
clone size: NA
V gene: TRBV2
CDR3 protein: CASSALAGAVEQFF
CDR3 DNA: TGTGCCAGCAGTGCTCTAGCGGGAGCCGTTGAGCAGTTCTTC

D gene: NA
J gene: TRBJ1-2
CDR3 length: 14
clone size: few
V gene: TRBV28
CDR3 protein: CASSRPPGNYGYTF
CDR3 DNA: TGTGCCAGCAGTAGGCCCCCGGGGAACTATGGCTACACCTTC

D gene: NA
J gene: TRBJ2-1
CDR3 length: 16
clone size: NA
V gene: TRBV10-2
CDR3 protein: CASRPPSRSSYNEQFF
CDR3 DNA: TGCGCCAGCAGACCCCCTTCGAGGAGCTCCTACAATGAGCAGTTCTTC

D gene: TRBD1
J gene: TRBJ1-2
CDR3 length: 14
clone size: NA
V gene: TRBV27
CDR3 protein: CASSSGQGDYGYTF
CDR3 DNA: TGTGCCAGCAGCTCAGGACAGGGAGACTATGGCTACACCTTC

D gene: NA
J gene: TRBJ2-1
CDR3 length: 16
clone size: once
V gene: TRBV9
CDR3 protein: CASSLKRASDYNEQFF
CDR3 DNA: TGTGCCAGCAGCCTCAAGCGGGCTAGCGACTACAATGAGCAGTTCTTC

D gene: TRBD2
J gene: TRBJ2-1
CDR3 length: 13
clone size: NA
V gene: TRBV28
CDR3 protein: CASGLAGYNEQFF
CDR3 DNA: TGTGCCAGTGGACTAGCGGGGTACAATGAGCAGTTCTTC

D gene: NA
J gene: TRBJ1-1
CDR3 length: 15
clone size: NA
V gene: TRBV6-5
CDR3 protein: CASSSPTRQDTEAFF
CDR3 DNA: TGTGCCAGCAGTTCCCCCACCCGGCAGGACACTGAAGCTTTCTTT

D gene: NA
J gene: TRBJ2-3
CDR3 length: 15
clone size: NA
V gene: TRBV21-1
CDR3 protein: CASSVRDSRADTQYF
CDR3 DNA: TGTGCCAGCAGCGTCCGGGACTCCCGTGCTGATACGCAGTATTTT

D gene: NA
J gene: TRBJ1-5
CDR3 length: 17
clone size: NA
V gene: TRBV2
CDR3 protein: CASTPRRQTHSNQPQHF
CDR3 DNA: TGTGCCAGCACCCCCCGTCGACAGACCCATAGCAATCAGCCCCAGCATTTT

D gene: NA
J gene: TRBJ2-1
CDR3 length: 14
clone size: NA
V gene: TRBV21-1
CDR3 protein: CATRFLAGYNEQFF
CDR3 DNA: TGTGCCACCCGCTTCCTAGCGGGGTACAATGAGCAGTTCTTC

D gene: TRBD1
J gene: TRBJ1-5
CDR3 length: 15
clone size: NA
V gene: TRBV13
CDR3 protein: CASSAGQDEREPQHF
CDR3 DNA: TGTGCCAGCAGCGCAGGACAGGACGAGAGGGAGCCCCAGCATTTT

D gene: NA
J gene: TRBJ1-5
CDR3 length: 14
clone size: NA
V gene: TRBV12-5
CDR3 protein: CASGLGVFDQPQHF
CDR3 DNA: TGTGCTAGTGGTTTAGGGGTTTTTGATCAGCCCCAGCATTTT

D gene: NA
J gene: TRBJ2-7
CDR3 length: 15
clone size: NA
V gene: TRBV4-3
CDR3 protein: CASSQHQGFSYEQYF
CDR3 DNA: TGCGCCAGCAGCCAGCACCAGGGTTTCTCCTACGAGCAGTACTTC

D gene: NA
J gene: TRBJ2-7
CDR3 length: 18
clone size: NA
V gene: TRBV28
CDR3 protein: CASSFSVSSGCNYYEQYF
CDR3 DNA: TGTGCCAGCAGTTTTTCTGTATCGTCGGGGTGTAACTACTACGAGCAGTACTTC

D gene: NA
J gene: TRBJ1-2
CDR3 length: 15
clone size: NA
V gene: TRBV15
CDR3 protein: CATSRESDRGDGYTF
CDR3 DNA: TGTGCCACCAGCAGAGAGAGTGACCGGGGGGATGGCTACACCTTC

D gene: NA
J gene: TRBJ1-4
CDR3 length: 15
clone size: NA
V gene: TRBV6-5
CDR3 protein: CASSYSLGDNEKLFF
CDR3 DNA: TGTGCCAGCAGTTACTCGTTAGGAGATAATGAAAAACTGTTTTTT